The clone carrying this T cell receptor (beta chain) was seen a few times. Its antigen remains unknown. The sample originates from a study of post-analysis software for immune sequencing data. Across the whole study: Recorded subtypes: relapsing-remitting, secondary progressive, progressive-relapsing; some patients unannotated.

V was cut by 5 bases and J by 1 base, with 11 bases left in between. Germline V gives CDR1 SGHTA, CDR2 FQGNSA. CDR3 length: 14 amino acids. Study-level points and caveats: Controls showed lower frequencies than patients for roughly 5 TRBV segments, and TRBV5-6, TRBV5-1 and TRBV20-1 were among these. The normalized Chao1 diversity of multiple sclerosis patients was significantly lower than that of controls.

Researchers reported that TCR beta cDNA libraries carried unique molecular identifiers. The authors obtained 400,000 to 600,000 cDNA molecules from approximately 0.95 to 9.8 million T cells. In TCRdb, the PCR reads were re-called with MiXCR into one record per CDR3 protein. This sample has fewer than 850,000 distinct CDR3 sequences, with around 27% found just once. This clonotype was obtained from a girl aged 5-17 years with multiple sclerosis. The gene calls are TRBV7-2 and TRBJ2-5, with TRBD1 as a possible D gene (6 bases). The sequenced sample was blood. As DNA, the CDR3 is TGTGCCAGCAGCCCAACAGGGACCCAAGAGACCCAGTACTTC. Amino acid sequence: CASSPTGTQETQYF.